This TCR beta chain was recorded in a study of cytomegalovirus exposure and HLA in healthy donors. This CDR3 has 15 residues. Germline V lookup: CDR1 MNHNY, CDR2 SVGAGI (reference sequence). The V end lost 0 bases, the J end lost 5 bases, and 11 bases lay between the germline ends. PCR used 60 Vbeta primers and 13 Jbeta primers. TCRdb's copy holds only in-frame clones and misses some; the assay was immunoSEQ multiplex PCR. The sample shows about 120,000 clones, about 80% of them seen only once. Sequencing was done on a sample of PBMCs. The sequence was collected from a man in his late teens or twenties in good health and CMV-seronegative. V is TRBV6-6 and J is TRBJ2-1, with a possible D match to TRBD2 (6 bases). The CDR3 DNA sequence: TGTGCCAGCAGTTACTCGAAAGGAGGGGACAATGAGCAGTTCTTC. Translating it yields CASSYSKGGDNEQFF.